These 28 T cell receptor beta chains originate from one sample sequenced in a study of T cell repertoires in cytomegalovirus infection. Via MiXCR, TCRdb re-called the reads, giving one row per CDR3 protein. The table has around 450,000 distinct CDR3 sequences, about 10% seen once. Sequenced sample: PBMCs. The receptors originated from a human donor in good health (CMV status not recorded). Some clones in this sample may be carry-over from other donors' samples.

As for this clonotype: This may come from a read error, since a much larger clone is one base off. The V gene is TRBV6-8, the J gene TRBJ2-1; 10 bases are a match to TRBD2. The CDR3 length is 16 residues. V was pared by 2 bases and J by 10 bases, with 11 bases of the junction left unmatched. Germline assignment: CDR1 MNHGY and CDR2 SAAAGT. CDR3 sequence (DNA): TGTGCCAGCAGTTACGTCGGGAGCGGGAGGGGCAAAGAGCAGTTCTTC. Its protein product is CASSYVGSGRGKEQFF.

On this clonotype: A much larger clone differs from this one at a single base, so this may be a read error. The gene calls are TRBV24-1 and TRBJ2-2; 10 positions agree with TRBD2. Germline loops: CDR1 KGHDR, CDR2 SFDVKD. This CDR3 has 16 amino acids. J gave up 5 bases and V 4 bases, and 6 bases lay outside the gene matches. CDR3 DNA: TGTGCCACCAGTGAAGGGTCTAGCGGGAGAACCGGGGAGCTGTTTTTT. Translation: CATSEGSSGRTGELFF.

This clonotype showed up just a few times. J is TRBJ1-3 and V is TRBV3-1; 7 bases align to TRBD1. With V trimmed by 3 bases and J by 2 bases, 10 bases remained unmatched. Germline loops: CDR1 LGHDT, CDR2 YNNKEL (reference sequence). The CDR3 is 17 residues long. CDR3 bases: TGTGCCAGCAGCCACCGAAGGACAGGCCTTACTGGAAACACCATATATTTT. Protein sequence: CASSHRRTGLTGNTIYF.

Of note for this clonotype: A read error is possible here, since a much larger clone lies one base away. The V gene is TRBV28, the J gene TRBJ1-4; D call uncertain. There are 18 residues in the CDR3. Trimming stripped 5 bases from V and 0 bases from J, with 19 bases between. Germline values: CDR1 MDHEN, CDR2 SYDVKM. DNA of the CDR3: TGTGCCAGCAGTCGTCTCTCAGCGCAATGGACAACTAATGAAAAACTGTTTTTT. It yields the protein CASSRLSAQWTTNEKLFF.

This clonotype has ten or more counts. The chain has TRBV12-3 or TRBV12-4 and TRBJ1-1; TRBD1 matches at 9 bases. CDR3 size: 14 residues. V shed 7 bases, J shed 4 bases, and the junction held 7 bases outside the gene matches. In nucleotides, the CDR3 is TGTGCCAGCACCCCACAGGGGGCGATCACTGAAGCTTTCTTT. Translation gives CASTPQGAITEAFF.

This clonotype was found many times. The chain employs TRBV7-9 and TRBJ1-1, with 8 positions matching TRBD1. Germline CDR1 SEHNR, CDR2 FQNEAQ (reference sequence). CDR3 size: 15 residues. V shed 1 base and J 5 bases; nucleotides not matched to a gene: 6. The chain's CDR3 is CASSLGRGRWTEAFF. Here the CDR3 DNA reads TGTGCCAGCAGCTTAGGCAGGGGGCGATGGACTGAAGCTTTCTTT.

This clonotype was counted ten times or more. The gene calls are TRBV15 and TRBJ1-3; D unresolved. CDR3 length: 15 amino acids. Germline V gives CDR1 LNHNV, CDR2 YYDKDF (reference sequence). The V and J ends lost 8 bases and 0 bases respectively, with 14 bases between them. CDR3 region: CATRQDHFSGNTIYF. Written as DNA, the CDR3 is TGTGCCACCCGGCAAGACCACTTCTCTGGAAACACCATATATTTT.

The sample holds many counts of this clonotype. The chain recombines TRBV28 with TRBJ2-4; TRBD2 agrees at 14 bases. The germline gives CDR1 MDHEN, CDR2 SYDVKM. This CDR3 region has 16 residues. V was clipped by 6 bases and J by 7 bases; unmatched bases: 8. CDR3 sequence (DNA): TGTGCCAGCAGCCTCTTGACTAGCGGGAGGGTGAACATTCAGTACTTC. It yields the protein CASSLLTSGRVNIQYF.

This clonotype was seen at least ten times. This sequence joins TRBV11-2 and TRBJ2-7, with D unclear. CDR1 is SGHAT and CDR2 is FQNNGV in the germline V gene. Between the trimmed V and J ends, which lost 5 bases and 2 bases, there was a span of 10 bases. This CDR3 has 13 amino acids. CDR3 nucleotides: TGTGCCAGCAGCGGCAACACCCCCTACGAGCAGTACTTC. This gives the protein CASSGNTPYEQYF.

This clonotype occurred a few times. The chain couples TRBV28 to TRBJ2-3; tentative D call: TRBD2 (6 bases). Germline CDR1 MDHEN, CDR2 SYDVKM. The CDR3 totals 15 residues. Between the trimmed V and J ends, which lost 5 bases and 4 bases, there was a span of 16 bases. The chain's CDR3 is CASSPPSGVADTQYF. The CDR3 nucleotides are TGTGCCAGCAGTCCACCCTCGGGGGTAGCAGATACGCAGTATTTT.

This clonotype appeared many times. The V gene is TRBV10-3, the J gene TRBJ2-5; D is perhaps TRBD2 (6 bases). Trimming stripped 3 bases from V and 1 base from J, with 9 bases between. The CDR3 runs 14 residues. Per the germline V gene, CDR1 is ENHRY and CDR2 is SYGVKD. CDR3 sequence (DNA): TGTGCCATCAGTGAAGGAGGGAGCCAAGAGACCCAGTACTTC. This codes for CAISEGGSQETQYF.

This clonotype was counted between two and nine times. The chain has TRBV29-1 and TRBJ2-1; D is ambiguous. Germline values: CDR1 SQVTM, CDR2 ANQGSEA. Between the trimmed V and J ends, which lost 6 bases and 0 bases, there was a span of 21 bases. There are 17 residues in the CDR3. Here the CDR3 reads CSVPSSPAVSSYNEQFF. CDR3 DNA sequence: TGCAGCGTCCCCTCCTCACCTGCGGTAAGCTCCTACAATGAGCAGTTCTTC.

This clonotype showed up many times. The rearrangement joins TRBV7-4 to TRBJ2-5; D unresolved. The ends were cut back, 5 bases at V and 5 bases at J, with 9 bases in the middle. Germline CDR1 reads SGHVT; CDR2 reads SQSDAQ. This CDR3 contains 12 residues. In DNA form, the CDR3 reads TGTGCCAGCAGCACGCTAAAGGAGACCCAGTACTTC. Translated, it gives CASSTLKETQYF.

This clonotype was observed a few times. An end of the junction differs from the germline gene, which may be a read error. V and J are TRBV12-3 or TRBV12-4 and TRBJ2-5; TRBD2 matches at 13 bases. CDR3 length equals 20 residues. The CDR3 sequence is CASRLGEVPGLAGRQETQYF. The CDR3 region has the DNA TGTGCCAGCAGGTTAGGCGAGGTTCCGGGACTAGCGGGGCGGCAAGAGACCCAGTACTTC.

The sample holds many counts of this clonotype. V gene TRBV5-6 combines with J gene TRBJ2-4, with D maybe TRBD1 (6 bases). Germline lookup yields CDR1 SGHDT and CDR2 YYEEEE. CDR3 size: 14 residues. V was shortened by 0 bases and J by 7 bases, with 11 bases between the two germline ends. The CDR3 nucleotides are TGTGCCAGCAGCTTGGGGTCCCAGGGGAACATTCAGTACTTC. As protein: CASSLGSQGNIQYF.

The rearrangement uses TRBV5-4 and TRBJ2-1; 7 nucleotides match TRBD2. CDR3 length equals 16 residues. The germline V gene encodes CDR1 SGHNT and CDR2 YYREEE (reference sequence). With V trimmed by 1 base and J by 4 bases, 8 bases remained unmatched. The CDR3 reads CASSLYFRDYYNEQFF. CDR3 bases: TGTGCCAGCAGCTTGTATTTTAGGGACTATTACAATGAGCAGTTCTTC.

CDR3 nucleotides: TGTGCCAGCAGAAGCACAGGGGGATCTGGAAACACCATATATTTT. Protein: CASRSTGGSGNTIYF. V is TRBV6-6 and J is TRBJ1-3, with 8 bases fitting TRBD1. The CDR3 is 15 amino acids. V lost 6 bases and J lost 1; bases outside the gene matches: 5. Germline V CDR1 and CDR2: MNHNY, SVGAGI (reference sequence).

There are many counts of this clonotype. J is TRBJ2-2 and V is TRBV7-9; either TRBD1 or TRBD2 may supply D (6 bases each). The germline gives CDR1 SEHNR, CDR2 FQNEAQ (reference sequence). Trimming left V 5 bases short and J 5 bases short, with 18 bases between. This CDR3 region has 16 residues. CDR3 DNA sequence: TGTGCCAGCAGCCCTATAGGGGGGCCTGGTACCGGGGAGCTGTTTTTT. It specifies CASSPIGGPGTGELFF.

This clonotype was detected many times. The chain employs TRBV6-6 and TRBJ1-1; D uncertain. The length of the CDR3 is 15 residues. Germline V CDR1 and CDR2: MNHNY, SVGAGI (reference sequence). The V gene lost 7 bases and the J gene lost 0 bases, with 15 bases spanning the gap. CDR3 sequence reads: CASNQHGPVNTEAFF. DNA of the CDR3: TGTGCCAGCAATCAACACGGGCCTGTGAACACTGAAGCTTTCTTT.

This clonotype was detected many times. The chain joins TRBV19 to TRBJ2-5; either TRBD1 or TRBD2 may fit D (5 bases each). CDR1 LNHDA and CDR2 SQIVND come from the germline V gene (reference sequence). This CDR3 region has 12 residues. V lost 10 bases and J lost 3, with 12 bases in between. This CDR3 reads CATRDGKETQYF. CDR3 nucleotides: TGTGCCACAAGGGACGGTAAAGAGACCCAGTACTTC. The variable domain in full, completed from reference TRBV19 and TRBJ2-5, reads DGGITQSPKYLFRKEGQNVTLSCEQNLNHDAMYWYRQDPGQGLRLIYYSQIVNDFQKGDIAEGYSVSREKKESFPLTVTSAQKNPTAFYLCATRDGKETQYFGPGTRLLVL.

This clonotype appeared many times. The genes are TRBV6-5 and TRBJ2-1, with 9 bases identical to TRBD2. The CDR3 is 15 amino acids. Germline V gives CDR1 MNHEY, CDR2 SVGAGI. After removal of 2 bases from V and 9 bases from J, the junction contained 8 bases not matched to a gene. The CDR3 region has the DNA TGTGCCAGCAGTTACGCGACTAGCGGATTGAGTGAGCAGTTCTTC. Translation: CASSYATSGLSEQFF.

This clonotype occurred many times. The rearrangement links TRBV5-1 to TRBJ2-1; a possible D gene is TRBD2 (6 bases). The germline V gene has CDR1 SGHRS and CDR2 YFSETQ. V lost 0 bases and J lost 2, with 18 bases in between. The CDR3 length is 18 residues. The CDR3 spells CASSLAGLPGRTYNEQFF. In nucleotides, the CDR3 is TGCGCCAGCAGCTTGGCGGGCCTACCGGGGAGGACCTACAATGAGCAGTTCTTC.

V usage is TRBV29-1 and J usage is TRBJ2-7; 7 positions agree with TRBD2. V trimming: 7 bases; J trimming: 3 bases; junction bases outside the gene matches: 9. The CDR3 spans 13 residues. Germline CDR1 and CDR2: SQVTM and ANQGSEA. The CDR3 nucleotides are TGCAGCGCCATCCCCGGGGGGTTCTACGAGCAGTACTTC. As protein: CSAIPGGFYEQYF.

The CDR3 sequence: CASSFAGAPQGNEQFF. The CDR3 DNA reads as TGTGCCAGCAGTTTTGCGGGGGCTCCACAGGGGAATGAGCAGTTCTTC. This chain joins TRBV28 and TRBJ2-1; D may be TRBD1 or TRBD2 (7 bases each). The CDR3 consists of 16 residues. Trimming removed 3 bases at V and 7 bases at J, with 19 bases between. The V gene's germline CDR1 is MDHEN and CDR2 SYDVKM.

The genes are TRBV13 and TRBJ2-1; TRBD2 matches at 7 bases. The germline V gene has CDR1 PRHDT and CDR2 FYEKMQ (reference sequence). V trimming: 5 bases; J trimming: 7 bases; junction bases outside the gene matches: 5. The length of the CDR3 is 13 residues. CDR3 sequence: CASSVSGLNEQFF. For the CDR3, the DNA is TGTGCCAGCAGCGTTAGCGGGCTAAATGAGCAGTTCTTC.

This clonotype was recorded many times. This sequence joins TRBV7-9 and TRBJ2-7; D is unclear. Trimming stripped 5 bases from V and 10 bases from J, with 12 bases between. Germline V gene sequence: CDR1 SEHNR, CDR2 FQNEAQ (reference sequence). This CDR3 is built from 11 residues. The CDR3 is CASSPGPSQYF. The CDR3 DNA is TGTGCCAGCAGCCCCGGACCGAGCCAGTACTTC. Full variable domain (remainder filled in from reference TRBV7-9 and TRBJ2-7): DTGVSQNPRHKITKRGQNVTFRCDPISEHNRLYWYRQTLGQGPEFLTYFQNEAQLEKSRLLSDRFSAERPKGSFSTLEIQRTEQGDSAMYLCASSPGPSQYFGPGTRLTVT.

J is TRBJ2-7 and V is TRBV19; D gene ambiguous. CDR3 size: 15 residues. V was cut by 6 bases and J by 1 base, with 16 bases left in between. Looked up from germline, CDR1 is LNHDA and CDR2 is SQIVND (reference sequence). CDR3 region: CASSLGIYGSYEQYF. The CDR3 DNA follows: TGTGCCAGTAGCTTAGGGATATACGGATCCTACGAGCAGTACTTC.

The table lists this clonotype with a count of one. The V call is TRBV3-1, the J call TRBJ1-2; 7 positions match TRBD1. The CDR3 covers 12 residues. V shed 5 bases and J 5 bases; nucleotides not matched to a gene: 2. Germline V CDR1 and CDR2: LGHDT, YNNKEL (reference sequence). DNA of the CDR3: TGTGCCAGCAGCAAACAGGGGTATGGCTACACCTTC. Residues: CASSKQGYGYTF.